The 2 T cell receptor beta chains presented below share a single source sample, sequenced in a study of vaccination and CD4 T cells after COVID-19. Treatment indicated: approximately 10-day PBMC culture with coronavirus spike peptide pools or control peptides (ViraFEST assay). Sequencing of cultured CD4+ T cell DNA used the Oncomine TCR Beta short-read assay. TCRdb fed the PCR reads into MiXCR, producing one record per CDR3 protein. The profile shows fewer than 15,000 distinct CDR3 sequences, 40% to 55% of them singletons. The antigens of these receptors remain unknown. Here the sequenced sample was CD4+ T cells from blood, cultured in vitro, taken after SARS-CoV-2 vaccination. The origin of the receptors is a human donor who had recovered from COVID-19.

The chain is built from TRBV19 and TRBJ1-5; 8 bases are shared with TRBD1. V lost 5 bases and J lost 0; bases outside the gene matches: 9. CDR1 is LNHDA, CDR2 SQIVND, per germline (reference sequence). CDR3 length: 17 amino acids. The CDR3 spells CASSLGTGPYSNQPQHF. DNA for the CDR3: TGTGCCAGTAGTTTAGGGACAGGACCTTATAGCAATCAGCCCCAGCATTTT.

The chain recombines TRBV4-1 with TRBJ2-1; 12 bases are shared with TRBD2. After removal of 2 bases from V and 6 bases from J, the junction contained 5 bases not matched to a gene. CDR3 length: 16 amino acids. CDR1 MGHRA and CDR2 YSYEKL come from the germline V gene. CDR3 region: CASSQTGTSGLNEQFF. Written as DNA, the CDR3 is TGCGCCAGCAGCCAAACCGGGACTAGCGGGCTCAATGAGCAGTTCTTC.